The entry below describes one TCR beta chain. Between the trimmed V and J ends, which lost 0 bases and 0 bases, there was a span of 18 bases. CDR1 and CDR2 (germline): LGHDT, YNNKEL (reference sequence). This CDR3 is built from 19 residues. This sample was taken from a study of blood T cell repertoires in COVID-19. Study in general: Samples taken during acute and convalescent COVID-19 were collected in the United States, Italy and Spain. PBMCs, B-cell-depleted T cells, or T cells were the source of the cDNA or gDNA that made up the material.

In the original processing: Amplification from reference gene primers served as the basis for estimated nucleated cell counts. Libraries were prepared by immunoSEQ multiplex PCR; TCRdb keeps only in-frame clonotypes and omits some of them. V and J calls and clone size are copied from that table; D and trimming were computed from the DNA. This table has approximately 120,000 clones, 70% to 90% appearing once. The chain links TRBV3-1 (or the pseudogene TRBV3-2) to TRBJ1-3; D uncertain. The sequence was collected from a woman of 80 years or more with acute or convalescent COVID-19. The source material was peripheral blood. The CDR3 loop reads CASSQESRESRGSGNTIYF. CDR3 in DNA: TGTGCCAGCAGCCAAGAGAGCCGGGAGTCCCGGGGCTCTGGAAACACCATATATTTT.